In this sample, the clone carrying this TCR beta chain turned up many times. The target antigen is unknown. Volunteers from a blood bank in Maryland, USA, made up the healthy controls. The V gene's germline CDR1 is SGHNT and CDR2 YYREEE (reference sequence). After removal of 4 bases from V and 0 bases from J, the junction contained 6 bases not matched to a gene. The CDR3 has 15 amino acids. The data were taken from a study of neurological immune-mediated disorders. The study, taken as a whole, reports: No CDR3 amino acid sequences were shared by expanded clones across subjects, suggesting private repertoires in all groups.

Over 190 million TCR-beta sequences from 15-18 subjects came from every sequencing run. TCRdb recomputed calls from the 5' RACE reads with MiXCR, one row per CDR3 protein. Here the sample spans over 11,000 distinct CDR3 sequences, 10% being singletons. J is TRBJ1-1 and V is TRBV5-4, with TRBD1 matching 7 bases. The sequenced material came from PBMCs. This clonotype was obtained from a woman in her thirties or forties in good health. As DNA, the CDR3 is TGTGCCAGCAGCCCCGTCGGGACAGTGAACACTGAAGCTTTCTTT. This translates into CASSPVGTVNTEAFF.